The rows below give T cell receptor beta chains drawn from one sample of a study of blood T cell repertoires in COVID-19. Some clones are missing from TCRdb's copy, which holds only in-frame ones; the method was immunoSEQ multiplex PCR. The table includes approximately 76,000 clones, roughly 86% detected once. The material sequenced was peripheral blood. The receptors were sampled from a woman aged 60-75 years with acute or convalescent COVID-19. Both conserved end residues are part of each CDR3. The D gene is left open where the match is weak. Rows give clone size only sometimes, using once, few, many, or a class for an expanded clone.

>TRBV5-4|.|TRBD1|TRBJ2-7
TGTGCCAGCAGCTCATACATGACAGGGGGCGTTTACGAGCAGTACTTC
CASSSYMTGGVYEQYF
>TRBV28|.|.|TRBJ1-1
TGTGCCAGCAGTCCCGGGAATAGCGGGACTGAAGCTTTCTTT
CASSPGNSGTEAFF
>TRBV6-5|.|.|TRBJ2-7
TGTGCCAGCAGGCCGACAGCTTCCTACGAGCAGTACTTC
CASRPTASYEQYF
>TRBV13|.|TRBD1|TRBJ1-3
TGTGCCAGCAGCCCCCGCTCTCTGTTGACAGGGGCTGGAAACACCATATATTTT
CASSPRSLLTGAGNTIYF
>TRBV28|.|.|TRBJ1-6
TGTGCCAGCAGACATGGCTACGGGGGTTCACCCCTCCACTTT
CASRHGYGGSPLHF
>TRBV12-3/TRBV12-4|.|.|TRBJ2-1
TGTGCCAGCACCTCGTGGGGAGACAATGAGCAGTTCTTC
CASTSWGDNEQFF
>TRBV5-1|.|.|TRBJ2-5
TGCGCCAGCAGCTTGGTGGAGGAGACCCAGTACTTC
CASSLVEETQYF
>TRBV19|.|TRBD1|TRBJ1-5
TGTGCCAGTAGCAGGACAGGGTCCGATCAGCCCCAGCATTTT
CASSRTGSDQPQHF
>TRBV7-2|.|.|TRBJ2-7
TGTGCCAGCAGCTTAACTGCAGGGACCTACGAGCAGTACTTC
CASSLTAGTYEQYF
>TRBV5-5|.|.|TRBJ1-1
TGTGCCAGCAGCTTGTACAGCAACACTGAAGCTTTCTTT
CASSLYSNTEAFF
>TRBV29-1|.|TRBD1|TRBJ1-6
TGCAGCGTGGGAGACAGGGCGAATTCACCCCTCCACTTT
CSVGDRANSPLHF
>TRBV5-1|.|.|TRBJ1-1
TGCGCCAGCAGCCCTAAGGGGGATATGAACACTGAAGCTTTCTTT
CASSPKGDMNTEAFF
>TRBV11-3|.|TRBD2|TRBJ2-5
TGTGCCAGCAGCTTAAATTCGTTTGGCGGGGGTGTCTACTTC
CASSLNSFGGGVYF
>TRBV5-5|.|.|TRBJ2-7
TGTGCCAGCAGCTTGGATAGTGGGGGCTCGCGCGAGCAGTACTTC
CASSLDSGGSREQYF
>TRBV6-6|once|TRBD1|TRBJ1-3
TGTGCCAGCAGACGACAGGGCCTGCAATCTGGAAACACCATATATTTT
CASRRQGLQSGNTIYF
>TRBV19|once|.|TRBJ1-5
TGTGCCAGTAGTATTACTGACAATCAGCCCCAGCATTTT
CASSITDNQPQHF
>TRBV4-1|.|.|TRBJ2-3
TGCGCCAGCAGCCAACTTCCCACAGATACGCAGTATTTT
CASSQLPTDTQYF
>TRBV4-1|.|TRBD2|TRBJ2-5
TGCGCCAGCAGCTCAGGACTAGCGGGGCAAGAGACCCAGTACTTC
CASSSGLAGQETQYF